This T cell receptor beta chain was sequenced in a study of shared clonotypes between healthy human individuals. Naive CD8 cells, CD45RO-negative and positively selected for CCR7, excluded terminally differentiated effector memory CD45RA+ cells. The germline V gene has CDR1 LGHNA and CDR2 YSLEER. V lost 3 bases and J 2 bases, leaving 11 bases between the germline ends. This CDR3 region has 14 residues. The table came from immunoSEQ multiplex PCR; TCRdb's copy has only in-frame clones and leaves some out. The sample has around 1.9 million clones, 93% seen once. The chain is built from TRBV4-3 and TRBJ2-7; D unresolved. This receptor was identified in a man between 18 and 35 years old in good health. Some clones in this sample may be carry-over from other donors' samples. Sequencing was performed on naive CD8+ T cells from PBMCs. CDR3 loop: CASSQRDGTYEQYF. CDR3 in DNA: TGCGCCAGCAGCCAGCGAGATGGGACCTACGAGCAGTACTTC.